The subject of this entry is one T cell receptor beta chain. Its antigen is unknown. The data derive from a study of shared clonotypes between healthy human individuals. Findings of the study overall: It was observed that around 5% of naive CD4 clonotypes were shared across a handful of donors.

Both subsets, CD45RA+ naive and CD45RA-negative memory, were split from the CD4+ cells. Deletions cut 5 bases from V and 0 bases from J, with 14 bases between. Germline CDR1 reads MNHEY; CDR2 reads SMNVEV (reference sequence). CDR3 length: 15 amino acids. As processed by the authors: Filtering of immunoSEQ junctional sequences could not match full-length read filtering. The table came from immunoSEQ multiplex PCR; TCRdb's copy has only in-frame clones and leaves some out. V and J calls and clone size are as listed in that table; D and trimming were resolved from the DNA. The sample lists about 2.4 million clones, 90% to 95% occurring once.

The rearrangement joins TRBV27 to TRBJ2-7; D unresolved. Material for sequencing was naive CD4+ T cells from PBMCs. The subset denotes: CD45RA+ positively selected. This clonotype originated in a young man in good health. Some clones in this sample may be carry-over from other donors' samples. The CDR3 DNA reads TGTGCCAGCAGTACACGCCCGGGCCGCTCCTACGAGCAGTACTTC. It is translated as CASSTRPGRSYEQYF.